The 27 T cell receptor beta chains presented below share a single source sample, sequenced in a study of shared clonotypes between healthy human individuals. Data came from immunoSEQ multiplex PCR; TCRdb stores just in-frame clones and leaves some out. The table has about 2.1 million clones, around 93% seen once. CD45RO-negative, CCR7-positively selected cells formed the naive CD8 fraction, excluding terminally differentiated effector memory CD45RA+ cells. The specimen sequenced was naive CD8+ T cells from PBMCs. All receptors come from a man younger than 35 in good health. Some clones in this sample may be carry-over from other donors' samples.

V is TRBV7-2 and J is TRBJ1-1; D may be TRBD1 (5 bases). Trimming pared 0 bases from V and 6 bases from J, leaving 14 bases between. The CDR3 consists of 15 residues. Germline-derived CDR1 and CDR2 are SGHTA and FQGNSA. The CDR3 here is CASSLAGRPGSEAFF. CDR3 nucleotide sequence: TGTGCCAGCAGCTTAGCGGGACGGCCTGGCTCTGAAGCTTTCTTT.

Here the CDR3 reads CASSAGTGAITGELFF. CDR3 DNA sequence: TGTGCCAGCAGCGCCGGGACAGGGGCAATTACCGGGGAGCTGTTTTTT. The V gene is TRBV2, the J gene TRBJ2-2; 10 bases fit TRBD1. The V segment lost 6 bases and the J segment 5 bases; nucleotides outside the gene matches: 9. This CDR3 comprises 16 residues. Germline V CDR1 and CDR2: SNHLY, FYNNEI.

As to this clone: The same CDR3 also results from other DNA sequences found in this sample. The genes are TRBV27 and TRBJ2-7, with 11 bases lining up with TRBD1. In germline, CDR1 is MNHEY, CDR2 SMNVEV (reference sequence). The CDR3 is made up of 15 amino acids. Trimming took 5 bases from V and 4 from J; bases not matched to a gene: 7. CDR3 bases: TGTGCCAGCAGTCCAATAGGACAGGGGGCTTACGAGCAGTACTTC. It translates to CASSPIGQGAYEQYF.

V is TRBV5-1 and J is TRBJ2-7; 8 bases agree with TRBD2. Germline V lookup: CDR1 SGHRS, CDR2 YFSETQ. The junction had 5 bases not matched to a gene; V was cut back by 3 bases and J by 6 bases. The CDR3 is 13 residues long. In DNA form, the CDR3 reads TGCGCCAGCAGCTCGGGAGGGGACACCGAGCAGTACTTC. Residues: CASSSGGDTEQYF.

V is TRBV28 and J is TRBJ1-5; possible D gene TRBD1, 5 bases. V was clipped by 7 bases and J by 9 bases, with 10 bases between them. The length of the CDR3 is 11 residues. Germline V CDR1 and CDR2: MDHEN, SYDVKM. The CDR3: CASTLGGPQHF. The CDR3 DNA follows: TGTGCCAGCACATTGGGGGGGCCCCAGCATTTT.

The chain employs TRBV11-2 and TRBJ2-1; D remains ambiguous. The CDR3 has 15 residues. CDR1 SGHAT and CDR2 FQNNGV come from the germline V gene. V lost 5 bases to trimming and J lost 4 bases, with 15 bases between them. For the CDR3, the DNA is TGTGCCAGCAGCACCAGAGCGAGTGTGTACAATGAGCAGTTCTTC. It yields the protein CASSTRASVYNEQFF.

J is TRBJ2-7 and V is TRBV7-9; the D call may be TRBD1 or TRBD2 (5 bases each). Germline V lookup: CDR1 SEHNR, CDR2 FQNEAQ (reference sequence). The V end lost 5 bases, the J end lost 4 bases, and 18 bases lay between the germline ends. CDR3 length equals 15 residues. CDR3 sequence reads: CASSGDRQTRYEQYF. The DNA of the CDR3 is TGTGCCAGCAGCGGGGACCGACAGACTCGGTACGAGCAGTACTTC.

The V and J genes are TRBV7-6 and TRBJ2-5, with D uncertain. Germline loops: CDR1 SGHVS, CDR2 FNYEAQ. This CDR3 has 12 amino acids. V was clipped by 5 bases and J by 5 bases, with 9 bases between them. In DNA form, the CDR3 reads TGTGCCAGCAGCCCACCGAAGGAGACCCAGTACTTC. Translating gives CASSPPKETQYF. The complete variable domain, with remaining parts taken from reference TRBV7-6 and TRBJ2-5, reads GAGVSQSPRYKVTKRGQDVALRCDPISGHVSLYWYRQALGQGPEFLTYFNYEAQQDKSGLPNDRFSAERPEGSISTLTIQRTEQRDSAMYRCASSPPKETQYFGPGTRLLVL.

V and J are TRBV10-3 and TRBJ1-4; D is unresolved. CDR3 length equals 13 residues. V lost 9 bases, J lost 8 bases, and 16 bases lay in between. CDR1 and CDR2 from the germline V gene are ENHRY and SYGVKD. The chain's CDR3 is CAMPRENPEKLFF. The CDR3 bases are TGTGCCATGCCGCGGGAGAACCCAGAAAAACTGTTTTTT.

CDR3: CASSPPSSRLWNEQFF. In DNA form, the CDR3 reads TGTGCCAGCAGTCCCCCCAGCAGCCGACTCTGGAATGAGCAGTTCTTC. This chain uses TRBV28 with TRBJ2-1, with D uncertain. Trimming pared 5 bases from V and 7 bases from J, leaving 21 bases between. The germline V gene has CDR1 MDHEN and CDR2 SYDVKM. The CDR3 loop spans 16 amino acids.

Here the CDR3 reads CASSELVGLAAQQYF. DNA of the CDR3: TGTGCCAGCAGTGAACTGGTCGGCCTAGCGGCGCAGCAGTACTTC. The chain joins TRBV2 to TRBJ2-7, with TRBD2 matching 7 bases. The CDR3 contains 15 residues. Losses at the gene ends were 2 bases for V and 8 bases for J; bases not matched to a gene: 12. From germline, CDR1 is SNHLY and CDR2 FYNNEI.

This clone occurred once. The chain uses TRBV28 and TRBJ1-2, with 7 positions matching TRBD1. The V segment lost 5 bases and the J segment 4 bases; nucleotides outside the gene matches: 16. This CDR3 spans 17 amino acids. The germline V gene has CDR1 MDHEN and CDR2 SYDVKM. CDR3 DNA sequence: TGTGCCAGCAGTCCACAGGGGTACGCGGGTCGTTTCTATGGCTACACCTTC. It encodes CASSPQGYAGRFYGYTF.

This chain links TRBV5-4 with TRBJ2-7; tentative D call: TRBD2 (5 bases). V was cut by 0 bases and J by 0 bases, with 10 bases left in between. The CDR3 is made up of 15 amino acids. Germline CDR1 reads SGHNT; CDR2 reads YYREEE (reference sequence). The CDR3 DNA follows: TGTGCCAGCAGCTTGGCCCCTGGGAGCTCCTACGAGCAGTACTTC. This sequence encodes CASSLAPGSSYEQYF.

This chain uses TRBV4-1 with TRBJ1-4; D perhaps matches TRBD1 (5 bases). The V and J ends lost 4 bases and 7 bases respectively, with 16 bases between them. CDR3 length equals 15 residues. Germline lookup yields CDR1 MGHRA and CDR2 YSYEKL. CDR3 nucleotide sequence: TGCGCCAGCAGCCCCGAGGACCTGAGGGGTGAAAAACTGTTTTTT. Amino acid sequence: CASSPEDLRGEKLFF.

DNA of the CDR3: TGTGCCAGCAGTTTAACACCGGACAGGGAATACGAGCAGTACTTC. Translating gives CASSLTPDREYEQYF. The V gene is TRBV11-2, the J gene TRBJ2-7, with 8 bases that match TRBD1. J lost 4 bases, V lost 6 bases, and 11 bases had no gene match. Germline V gene data show CDR1 as SGHAT and CDR2 as FQNNGV. The CDR3 totals 15 residues.

The V gene is TRBV13, the J gene TRBJ1-3; 7 bases are shared with TRBD1. This CDR3 has 16 amino acids. The V and J ends lost 5 bases and 0 bases, in that order; junction bases with no gene match: 7. Germline V gene sequence: CDR1 PRHDT, CDR2 FYEKMQ (reference sequence). The CDR3 DNA reads TGTGCCAGCAGCCCACAGGGGACAAGCTCTGGAAACACCATATATTTT. Translation: CASSPQGTSSGNTIYF.

This clone was counted once. The CDR3 protein is CASSEAGEPDTQYF. The CDR3 DNA is TGTGCCAGCAGTGAAGCGGGAGAGCCAGATACGCAGTATTTT. The chain uses TRBV2 and TRBJ2-3, with a possible D match to TRBD2 (5 bases). CDR3 length: 14 residues. Germline V gene data show CDR1 as SNHLY and CDR2 as FYNNEI. The V end lost 0 bases, the J end lost 4 bases, and 8 bases lay between the germline ends.

V and J are TRBV13 and TRBJ2-7; 9 bases map to TRBD1. This CDR3 is 15 amino acids long. Germline trimming cut 6 bases from V and 4 bases from J; bases unmatched to any gene: 10. Germline CDR1 is PRHDT and CDR2 is FYEKMQ (reference sequence). The CDR3 reads CASRSQRTGVYEQYF. CDR3 in DNA: TGTGCCAGCAGATCCCAAAGGACAGGGGTTTACGAGCAGTACTTC.

Regarding this clone: Because the CDR3's place on the DNA is in doubt, the DNA is left out and the CDR3 is given as listed by TCRdb. J is TRBJ1-1 and V is TRBV19; TRBD1, the table's D call, lacks a check against the DNA. The CDR3 region is 16 residues in length, termini included. Germline loops: CDR1 LNHDA, CDR2 SQIVND (reference sequence). CDR3 amino acids: CASSILARPMNTEAFF.

The V call is TRBV7-9, the J call TRBJ2-1; the D gene could be TRBD1 or TRBD2 (5 bases each). CDR1 and CDR2 from the germline V gene are SEHNR and FQNEAQ (reference sequence). The CDR3 totals 16 residues. Trimming stripped 5 bases from V and 1 base from J, with 15 bases between. The CDR3 loop reads CASSIPRDRSYNEQFF. The CDR3 DNA sequence: TGTGCCAGCAGCATCCCAAGGGACCGATCCTACAATGAGCAGTTCTTC.

This sequence joins TRBV7-9 and TRBJ2-1; TRBD2 aligns across 9 bases. Trimming at V came to 3 bases and at J to 9 bases, leaving 6 bases not matched to a gene. The CDR3 is 14 residues long. CDR1 is SEHNR, CDR2 FQNEAQ, per germline (reference sequence). The CDR3 DNA sequence: TGTGCCAGCAGCTTCGGCGGGAGGGTAGGTGAGCAGTTCTTC. This codes for CASSFGGRVGEQFF.

The chain uses TRBV29-1 and TRBJ2-2; possible D gene TRBD1, 5 bases. Germline CDR1 and CDR2: SQVTM and ANQGSEA. V lost 6 bases and J lost 2, with 19 bases in between. CDR3 size: 16 residues. The CDR3 DNA reads as TGCAGCGTCGCTACTCCCAGGGTTATTAACACCGGGGAGCTGTTTTTT. Its protein is CSVATPRVINTGELFF.

The rearrangement links TRBV7-8 to TRBJ2-1, with 10 bases fitting TRBD1. Per germline, CDR1 SGHVS and CDR2 FQNEAQ. The J segment lost 7 bases and the V segment lost 7 bases, leaving 10 bases of the junction unmatched. The CDR3 is 15 residues long. The CDR3 nucleotides are TGTGCCAGCATCCGGACAGGGGGTGTCAAGAATGAGCAGTTCTTC. The encoded protein is CASIRTGGVKNEQFF. Together with reference TRBV7-8 and TRBJ2-1, the CDR3 gives the full variable domain: GAGVSQSPRYKVAKRGQDVALRCDPISGHVSLFWYQQALGQGPEFLTYFQNEAQLDKSGLPSDRFFAERPEGSVSTLKIQRTQQEDSAVYLCASIRTGGVKNEQFFGPGTRLTVL.

The rearrangement uses TRBV7-9 and TRBJ2-5, with D hard to call. Germline V CDR1 and CDR2: SEHNR, FQNEAQ (reference sequence). The V gene lost 5 bases and the J gene lost 2 bases, with 9 bases spanning the gap. The CDR3 spans 13 residues. The CDR3 coding sequence is TGTGCCAGCAGCCGATTGGGACAAGAGACCCAGTACTTC. Its protein is CASSRLGQETQYF.

V and J are TRBV5-1 and TRBJ2-5; TRBD2 agrees at 7 bases. The closer fit of TRBJ2-7 to the DNA end suggests the J call may be wrong. The CDR3 extends over 16 amino acids. Germline CDR1 reads SGHRS; CDR2 reads YFSETQ. Here the CDR3 DNA reads TGCGCCAGCAGCGAAAGACCGGGACCGGGGGGCTACGAGCAGTACTTC. Residues: CASSERPGPGGYEQYF.

This clone appeared a single time. Other DNA sequences in this sample translate to the same CDR3. This chain connects TRBV9 to TRBJ1-3; D is unclear. Germline loops: CDR1 SGDLS, CDR2 YYNGEE. The CDR3 sequence is 14 residues long. Trimming pared 4 bases from V and 0 bases from J, leaving 8 bases between. CDR3 DNA: TGTGCCAGCAGCTCACGCAGCTCTGGAAACACCATATATTTT. This sequence encodes CASSSRSSGNTIYF. The whole variable domain, remainder taken from reference TRBV9 and TRBJ1-3, is DSGVTQTPKHLITATGQRVTLRCSPRSGDLSVYWYQQSLDQGLQFLIQYYNGEERAKGNILERFSAQQFPDLHSELNLSSLELGDSALYFCASSSRSSGNTIYFGEGSWLTVV.

This chain connects TRBV2 to TRBJ1-5; no firm D call. This CDR3 spans 14 amino acids. Germline V lookup: CDR1 SNHLY, CDR2 FYNNEI. The ends were cut back, 6 bases at V and 2 bases at J, with 11 bases in the middle. The CDR3 region has the DNA TGTGCCAGCAGCAGTCCTTGGGGCAATCAGCCCCAGCATTTT. Translation: CASSSPWGNQPQHF.